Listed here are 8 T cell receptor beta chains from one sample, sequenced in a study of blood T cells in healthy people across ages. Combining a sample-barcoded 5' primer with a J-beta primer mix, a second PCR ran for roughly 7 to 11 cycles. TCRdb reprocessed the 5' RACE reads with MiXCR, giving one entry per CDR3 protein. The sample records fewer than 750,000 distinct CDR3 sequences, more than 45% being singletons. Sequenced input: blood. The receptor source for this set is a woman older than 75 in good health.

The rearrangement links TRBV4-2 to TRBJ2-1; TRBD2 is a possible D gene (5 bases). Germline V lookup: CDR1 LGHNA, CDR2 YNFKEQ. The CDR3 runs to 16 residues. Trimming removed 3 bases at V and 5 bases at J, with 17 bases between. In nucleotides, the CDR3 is TGTGCCAGCAGCCAGTCCGGAGGAACTGGGAACAATGAGCAGTTCTTC. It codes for CASSQSGGTGNNEQFF.

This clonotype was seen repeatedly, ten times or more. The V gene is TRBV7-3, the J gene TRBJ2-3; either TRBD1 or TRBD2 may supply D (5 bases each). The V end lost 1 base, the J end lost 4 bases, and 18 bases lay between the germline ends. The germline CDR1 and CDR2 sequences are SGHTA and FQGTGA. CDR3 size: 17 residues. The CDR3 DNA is TGTGCCAGCAGCTTAATGGGACCCCTCTCGGGCGCAGATACGCAGTATTTT. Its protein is CASSLMGPLSGADTQYF.

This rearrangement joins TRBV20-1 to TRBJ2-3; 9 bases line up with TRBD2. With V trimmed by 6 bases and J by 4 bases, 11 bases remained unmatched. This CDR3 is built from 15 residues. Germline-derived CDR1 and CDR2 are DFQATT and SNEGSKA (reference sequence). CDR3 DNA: TGCAGTGCCCCCTCGTTGCGGGGGGGGGCAGATACGCAGTATTTT. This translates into CSAPSLRGGADTQYF.

CDR3 coding DNA: TGCGCCAGCAGCCAAGAGCCGACAGGGATCTATGGCTACACCTTC. Translation gives CASSQEPTGIYGYTF. V usage is TRBV4-1 and J usage is TRBJ1-2; the match to TRBD1 covers 7 bases. The CDR3 totals 15 residues. In germline, CDR1 is MGHRA, CDR2 YSYEKL. V was pared by 0 bases and J by 4 bases, with 5 bases of the junction left unmatched.

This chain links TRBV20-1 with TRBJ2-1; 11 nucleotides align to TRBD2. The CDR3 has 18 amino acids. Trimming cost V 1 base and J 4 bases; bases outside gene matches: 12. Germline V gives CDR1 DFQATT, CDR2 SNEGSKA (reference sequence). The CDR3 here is CSARAASGRLILYNEQFF. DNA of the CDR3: TGCAGTGCTAGAGCGGCTAGCGGGAGGCTCATCCTTTACAATGAGCAGTTCTTC.

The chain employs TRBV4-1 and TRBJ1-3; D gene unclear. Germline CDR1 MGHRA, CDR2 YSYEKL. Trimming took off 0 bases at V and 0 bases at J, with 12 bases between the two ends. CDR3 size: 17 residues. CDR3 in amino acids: CASSQDFGILSGNTIYF. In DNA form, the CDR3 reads TGCGCCAGCAGCCAAGATTTTGGGATTCTCTCTGGAAACACCATATATTTT.

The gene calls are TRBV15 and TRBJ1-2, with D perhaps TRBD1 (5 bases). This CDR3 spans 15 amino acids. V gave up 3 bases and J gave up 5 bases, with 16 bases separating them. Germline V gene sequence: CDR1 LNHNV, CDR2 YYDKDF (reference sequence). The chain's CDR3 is CATSRKGRGPYGYTF. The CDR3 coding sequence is TGTGCCACCAGCAGGAAGGGAAGGGGACCGTATGGCTACACCTTC.

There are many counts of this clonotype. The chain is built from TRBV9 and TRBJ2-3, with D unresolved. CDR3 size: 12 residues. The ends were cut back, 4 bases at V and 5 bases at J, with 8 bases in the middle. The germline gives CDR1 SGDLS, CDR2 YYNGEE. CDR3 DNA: TGTGCCAGCAGCCGAGGCGGAGATACGCAGTATTTT. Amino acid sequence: CASSRGGDTQYF.